This T cell receptor beta chain appears in the sequencing data of a study of PD-L1 blockade in urothelial cancer. About the study: Blood was subjected to analysis at 3 weeks (second dose) and 6 weeks following treatment start. Median T cell yield from blood was roughly 140,000.

Method: immunoSEQ multiplex PCR; TCRdb's copy keeps in-frame clones and lacks some. The sample lists roughly 24,000 clones, about 88% occurring once. The sample was PBMCs, taken around atezolizumab (anti-PD-L1) treatment. The sequence derives from a man aged 55-75 years with urothelial cancer.

Written as DNA, the CDR3 is TGTGCCAGCAGTTTAAAGTCAGGGGGGAGCTCCTACAATGAGCAGTTCTTC. Residues: CASSLKSGGSSYNEQFF. The gene calls are TRBV27 and TRBJ2-1; D might be TRBD1 (7 bases). V gave up 2 bases and J gave up 0 bases, with 14 bases separating them. Germline V gene data show CDR1 as MNHEY and CDR2 as SMNVEV (reference sequence). This CDR3 comprises 17 residues.